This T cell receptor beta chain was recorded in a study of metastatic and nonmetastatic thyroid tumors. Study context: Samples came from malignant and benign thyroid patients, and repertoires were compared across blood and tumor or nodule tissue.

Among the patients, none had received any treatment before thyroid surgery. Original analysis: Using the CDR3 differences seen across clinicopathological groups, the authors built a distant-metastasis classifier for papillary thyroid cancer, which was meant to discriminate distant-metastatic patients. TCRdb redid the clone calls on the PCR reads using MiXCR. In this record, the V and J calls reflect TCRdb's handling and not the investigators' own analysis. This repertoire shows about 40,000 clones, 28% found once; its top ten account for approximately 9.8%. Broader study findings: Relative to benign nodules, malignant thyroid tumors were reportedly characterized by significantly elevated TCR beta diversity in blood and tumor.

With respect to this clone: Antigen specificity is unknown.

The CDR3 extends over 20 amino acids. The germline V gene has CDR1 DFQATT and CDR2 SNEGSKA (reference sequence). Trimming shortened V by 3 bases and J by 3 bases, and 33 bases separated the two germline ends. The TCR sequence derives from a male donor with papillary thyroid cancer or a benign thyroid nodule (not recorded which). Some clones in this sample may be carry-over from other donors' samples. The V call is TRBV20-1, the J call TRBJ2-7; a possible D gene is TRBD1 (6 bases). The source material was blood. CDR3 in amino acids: CSARDAQDRARGTFYYEQYF. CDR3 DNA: TGCAGTGCTAGGGATGCGCAGGACCGGGCCAGGGGTACCTTCTACTACGAGCAGTACTTC.